One sample yielded the 15 T cell receptor beta chains listed below, sequenced in a study of monozygotic twins with cystic fibrosis. Assay: immunoSEQ multiplex PCR; the TCRdb copy retains only in-frame clones and omits some. The sample carries about 14,000 clones, about 98% recorded once. The sample was blood. These receptor sequences come from a girl aged 2 to 9 with cystic fibrosis.

This clone has only one observation. This chain joins TRBV6-6 and TRBJ1-1; D is ambiguous. CDR3 length: 16 residues. Looked up from germline, CDR1 is MNHNY and CDR2 is SVGAGI (reference sequence). The V and J ends lost 7 bases and 1 base respectively, with 19 bases between them. This CDR3 is CASTLGPGWGNTEAFF. The CDR3, as DNA: TGTGCCAGCACCTTGGGCCCGGGGTGGGGGAACACTGAAGCTTTCTTT.

V is TRBV6-5 and J is TRBJ1-1, with 8 bases fitting TRBD1. CDR1 is MNHEY and CDR2 is SVGAGI in the germline V gene. The trim removed 6 bases at V and 4 bases at J, leaving 13 bases unmatched. The CDR3 has 16 residues. The CDR3 spells CASRYRAGQGGTEAFF. CDR3 coding DNA: TGTGCCAGCAGGTACCGGGCTGGACAGGGAGGCACTGAAGCTTTCTTT.

This sequence joins TRBV5-1 and TRBJ1-2, with 10 bases aligning to TRBD1. CDR1 is SGHRS, CDR2 YFSETQ, per germline. V lost 4 bases to trimming and J lost 8 bases; unmatched junction nucleotides: 5. The CDR3 covers 13 residues. CDR3 nucleotide sequence: TGCGCCAGCAGCCCGGGGACAGGGGTAGGCTACACCTTC. Encoded protein: CASSPGTGVGYTF.

CDR3: CASSPDWAYEQYF. In DNA, the CDR3 is TGTGCCAGCAGCCCGGACTGGGCCTACGAGCAGTACTTC. This sequence joins TRBV7-2 and TRBJ2-7; D is perhaps TRBD2 (5 bases). Germline V gene sequence: CDR1 SGHTA, CDR2 FQGNSA. The CDR3 sequence is 13 residues long. Deletions cut 5 bases from V and 2 bases from J, with 10 bases between.

The rearrangement uses TRBV19 and TRBJ1-1; D not certain. Trimming took off 4 bases at V and 1 base at J, with 7 bases between the two ends. This CDR3 comprises 13 residues. Germline CDR1 and CDR2: LNHDA and SQIVND (reference sequence). CDR3 sequence reads: CASSTPRNTEAFF. For the CDR3, the DNA is TGTGCCAGTAGTACCCCTCGGAACACTGAAGCTTTCTTT.

This clone was seen more than once but under ten times. The chain combines TRBV30 with TRBJ1-2; 7 bases agree with TRBD1. J lost 8 bases, V lost 2 bases, and 8 bases had no gene match. Germline V gives CDR1 GTSNPN, CDR2 SVGIG (reference sequence). The CDR3 extends over 13 amino acids. CDR3 in DNA: TGTGCCTGGAGTCCCCACACAGGGGTAGGCTACACCTTC. It translates to CAWSPHTGVGYTF.

V and J are TRBV27 and TRBJ1-2; D possibly corresponds to TRBD1 (6 bases). V was pared by 3 bases and J by 4 bases, with 12 bases between. CDR1 and CDR2 (germline): MNHEY, SMNVEV (reference sequence). The CDR3 is made up of 14 amino acids. CDR3: CASSFFRGSYGYTF. In DNA, the CDR3 is TGTGCCAGCAGTTTTTTCAGGGGCAGCTATGGCTACACCTTC.

The chain employs TRBV27 and TRBJ2-5; D might be TRBD2 (5 bases). With 3 bases removed from V and 5 bases from J, the gap between germline ends came to 10 bases. The CDR3 spans 13 residues. Germline values: CDR1 MNHEY, CDR2 SMNVEV (reference sequence). CDR3 bases: TGTGCCAGCAGTTTGCTGGGAGCGGAGACCCAGTACTTC. Encoded protein: CASSLLGAETQYF.

CDR3 in DNA: TGCGCCAGTTCGATGGGGGGCAGTAATAACTATGGCTACACCTTC. Its protein is CASSMGGSNNYGYTF. The chain uses TRBV5-1 and TRBJ1-2; maybe TRBD1 (6 bases). The CDR3 length is 15 residues. Trimming removed 8 bases at V and 1 base at J, with 18 bases between. Germline CDR1 SGHRS, CDR2 YFSETQ.

This sequence joins TRBV2 and TRBJ1-4; 8 nucleotides match TRBD1. The CDR3 contains 13 residues. Trimming at V came to 10 bases and at J to 8 bases, leaving 9 bases not matched to a gene. Germline CDR1 reads SNHLY; CDR2 reads FYNNEI. The CDR3 DNA sequence: TGTGCCACTCGGACAGGGTTCGGGGAAAAACTGTTTTTT. This codes for CATRTGFGEKLFF.

This sequence joins TRBV7-2 and TRBJ2-1, with 11 bases matching TRBD2. The V and J ends lost 3 bases and 4 bases, in that order; junction bases with no gene match: 2. The CDR3 totals 15 residues. In germline, CDR1 is SGHTA, CDR2 FQGNSA. CDR3 nucleotide sequence: TGTGCCAGCAGCTTCACTAGCGGGAGTTACAATGAGCAGTTCTTC. Translation gives CASSFTSGSYNEQFF.

This clone has only one observation. The chain recombines TRBV4-2 with TRBJ2-1; 14 positions agree with TRBD2. The CDR3 is 21 residues long. V dropped 0 bases and J dropped 1; count of bases not matched to a gene: 11. Germline CDR1 LGHNA, CDR2 YNFKEQ. Written as DNA, the CDR3 is TGTGCCAGCAGCCAAGAGGGGCCGACTAGCGGGAGGGCAACGTCCTACAATGAGCAGTTCTTC. Its translation: CASSQEGPTSGRATSYNEQFF.

J is TRBJ2-7 and V is TRBV4-1; 9 nucleotides line up with TRBD2. The trim removed 4 bases at V and 7 bases at J, leaving 11 bases unmatched. This CDR3 comprises 15 residues. The germline V gene encodes CDR1 MGHRA and CDR2 YSYEKL. CDR3 residues: CASSLAGEYLLEQYF. The CDR3 DNA reads TGCGCCAGCAGCCTAGCGGGAGAGTACTTGCTGGAGCAGTACTTC.

V and J are TRBV11-2 and TRBJ2-1; 11 bases map to TRBD2. CDR1 is SGHAT and CDR2 is FQNNGV in the germline V gene. The V segment lost 3 bases and the J segment 8 bases; nucleotides outside the gene matches: 6. The CDR3 length is 15 residues. The DNA for the CDR3 is TGTGCCAGCAGCTTTAGCGGGAGGGCCGTCTATGAGCAGTTCTTC. Protein product: CASSFSGRAVYEQFF.

This chain connects TRBV6-5 to TRBJ1-1, with 7 bases aligning to TRBD1. Germline V CDR1 and CDR2: MNHEY, SVGAGI. With 0 bases clipped from V and 0 bases from J, the junction kept 1 base outside the gene matches. The CDR3 length is 15 residues. CDR3 in DNA: TGTGCCAGCAGTTACTCTGGGACAGTGAACACTGAAGCTTTCTTT. The encoded protein is CASSYSGTVNTEAFF.